This T cell receptor beta chain was obtained from a study of cytomegalovirus exposure and HLA in healthy donors. PCR employed 60 Vbeta and 13 Jbeta primers. The method was immunoSEQ multiplex PCR; TCRdb's version includes in-frame clones alone and lacks a portion of them. Among roughly 96,000 clones listed, roughly 74% were seen once. Broader study findings: For TCR beta chains, V- and J-gene trimming was later linked to a missense DCLRE1C variant.

This CDR3 has 13 amino acids. CDR1 and CDR2 from the germline V gene are SGHRS and YFSETQ. V was shortened by 4 bases and J by 5 bases, with 12 bases between the two germline ends. Worth noting for this clone: Its target is unknown.

This receptor was obtained from a female donor in good health and CMV-seropositive. Sample: PBMCs. This chain links TRBV5-1 with TRBJ2-5; D may be TRBD2 (5 bases). DNA of the CDR3: TGCGCCAGCAGCGGGGAGCCGCGGGAGACCCAGTACTTC. Protein product: CASSGEPRETQYF. The entire variable domain, with the rest obtained from reference TRBV5-1 and TRBJ2-5, is as follows: KAGVTQTPRYLIKTRGQQVTLSCSPISGHRSVSWYQQTPGQGLQFLFEYFSETQRNKGNFPGRFSGRQFSNSRSEMNVSTLELGDSALYLCASSGEPRETQYFGPGTRLLVL.